The sequence of this T cell receptor (beta chain) was determined in a study of response to subunit inactivated influenza vaccine. Study-level findings and limits: New T cells are recruited in small numbers by each seasonal influenza vaccination, according to the authors' suggestion.

Remarks on this clonotype: Its matching antigen is unknown.

The CDR3 has 14 amino acids. From germline, CDR1 is ENHRY and CDR2 SYGVKD. V was cut by 2 bases and J by 3 bases, with 10 bases left in between. TCRdb re-called the RT-PCR reads with MiXCR, one entry per CDR3 protein. The data show approximately 500,000 distinct CDR3 sequences, roughly 13% seen once. The chain joins TRBV10-3 to TRBJ1-1, with D possibly matching TRBD1 (5 bases). The sequence was collected from a man aged 45-65 years who received an inactivated influenza vaccine. This sample comprised PBMCs from blood, obtained about 40 days after vaccination. This CDR3 reads CAISEAGRDTEAFF. The CDR3 coding sequence is TGTGCCATCAGTGAGGCAGGGCGGGACACTGAAGCTTTCTTT.